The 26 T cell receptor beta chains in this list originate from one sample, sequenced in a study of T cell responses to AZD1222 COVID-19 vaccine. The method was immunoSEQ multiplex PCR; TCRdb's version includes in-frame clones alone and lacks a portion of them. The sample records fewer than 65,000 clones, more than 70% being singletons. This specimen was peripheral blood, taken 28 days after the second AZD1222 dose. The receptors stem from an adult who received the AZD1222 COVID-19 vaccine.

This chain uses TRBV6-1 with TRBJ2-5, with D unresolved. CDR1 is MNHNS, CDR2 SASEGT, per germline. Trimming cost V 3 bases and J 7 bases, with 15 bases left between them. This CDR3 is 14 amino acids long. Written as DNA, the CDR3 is TGTGCCAGCAGTGAGATGGTCCGAAAGGGGACCCAGTACTTC. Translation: CASSEMVRKGTQYF.

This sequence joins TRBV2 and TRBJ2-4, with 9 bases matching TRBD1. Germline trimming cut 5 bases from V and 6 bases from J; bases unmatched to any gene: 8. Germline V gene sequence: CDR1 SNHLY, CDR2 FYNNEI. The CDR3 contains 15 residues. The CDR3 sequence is CASSTTQGASNIQYF. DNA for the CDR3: TGTGCCAGCAGTACGACACAGGGGGCCTCAAACATTCAGTACTTC. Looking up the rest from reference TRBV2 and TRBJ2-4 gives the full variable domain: EPEVTQTPSHQVTQMGQEVILRCVPISNHLYFYWYRQILGQKVEFLVSFYNNEISEKSEIFDDQFSVERPDGSNFTLKIRSTKLEDSAMYFCASSTTQGASNIQYFGAGTRLSVL.

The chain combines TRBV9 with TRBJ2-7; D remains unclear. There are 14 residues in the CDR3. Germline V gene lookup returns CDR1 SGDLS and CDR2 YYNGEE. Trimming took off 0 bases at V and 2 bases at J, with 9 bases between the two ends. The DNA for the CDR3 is TGTGCCAGCAGCGTAGACGCCGCCCCCTACGAGCAGTACTTC. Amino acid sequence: CASSVDAAPYEQYF.

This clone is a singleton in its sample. DNA of the CDR3: TGTGCCAGCAGCTTAATTAGAGAGAGAGTAACTGAAGCTTTCTTT. Its translation: CASSLIRERVTEAFF. V gene TRBV7-3 combines with J gene TRBJ1-1; D unclear. With 1 base removed from V and 5 bases from J, the gap between germline ends came to 14 bases. This CDR3 is built from 15 residues. Germline CDR1 SGHTA, CDR2 FQGTGA.

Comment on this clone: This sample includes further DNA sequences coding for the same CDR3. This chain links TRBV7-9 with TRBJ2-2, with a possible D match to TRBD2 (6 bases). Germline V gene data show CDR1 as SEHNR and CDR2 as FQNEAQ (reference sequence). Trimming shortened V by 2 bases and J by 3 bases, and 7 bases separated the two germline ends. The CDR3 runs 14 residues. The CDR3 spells CASSLSGDTGELFF. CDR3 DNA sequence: TGTGCCAGCAGCTTATCGGGGGACACCGGGGAGCTGTTTTTT. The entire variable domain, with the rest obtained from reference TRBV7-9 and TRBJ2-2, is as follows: DTGVSQNPRHKITKRGQNVTFRCDPISEHNRLYWYRQTLGQGPEFLTYFQNEAQLEKSRLLSDRFSAERPKGSFSTLEIQRTEQGDSAMYLCASSLSGDTGELFFGEGSRLTVL.

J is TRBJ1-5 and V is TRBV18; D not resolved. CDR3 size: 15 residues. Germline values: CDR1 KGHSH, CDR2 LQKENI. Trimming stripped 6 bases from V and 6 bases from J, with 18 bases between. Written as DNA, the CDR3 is TGTGCCAGCTCCACCACGGGTCAATCAGGTCAGCCCCAGCATTTT. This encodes CASSTTGQSGQPQHF.

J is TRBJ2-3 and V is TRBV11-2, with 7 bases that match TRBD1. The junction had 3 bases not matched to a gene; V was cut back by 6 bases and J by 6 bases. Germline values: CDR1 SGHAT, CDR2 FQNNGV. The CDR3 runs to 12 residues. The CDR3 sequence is CASSQQGDTQYF. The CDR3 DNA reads TGTGCCAGCAGTCAACAGGGGGATACGCAGTATTTT.

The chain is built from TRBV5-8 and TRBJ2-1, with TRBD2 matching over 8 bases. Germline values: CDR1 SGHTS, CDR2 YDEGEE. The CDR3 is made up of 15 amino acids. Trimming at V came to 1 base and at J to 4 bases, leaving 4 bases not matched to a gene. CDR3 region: CASSLTSGLYNEQFF. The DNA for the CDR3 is TGTGCCAGCAGCTTGACTAGCGGACTGTACAATGAGCAGTTCTTC.

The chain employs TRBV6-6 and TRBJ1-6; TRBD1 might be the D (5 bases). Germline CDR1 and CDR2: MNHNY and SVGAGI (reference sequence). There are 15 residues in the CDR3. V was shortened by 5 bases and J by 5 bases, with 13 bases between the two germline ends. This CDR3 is CASSDRDGHNSPLHF. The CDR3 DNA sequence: TGTGCCAGCAGTGACCGGGACGGACATAATTCACCCCTCCACTTT.

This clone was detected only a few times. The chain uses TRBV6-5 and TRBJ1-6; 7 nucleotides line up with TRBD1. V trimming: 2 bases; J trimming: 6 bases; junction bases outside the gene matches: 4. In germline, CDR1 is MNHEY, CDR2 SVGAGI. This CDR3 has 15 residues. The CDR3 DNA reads TGTGCCAGCAGTTACAGGCAGGGGGGTAATTCACCCCTCCACTTT. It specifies CASSYRQGGNSPLHF.

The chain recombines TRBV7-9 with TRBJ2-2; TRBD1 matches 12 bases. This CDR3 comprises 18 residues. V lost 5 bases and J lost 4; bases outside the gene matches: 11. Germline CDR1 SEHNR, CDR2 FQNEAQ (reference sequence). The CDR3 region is CASSAIRDRGRSTGELFF. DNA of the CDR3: TGTGCCAGCAGCGCCATCCGGGACAGGGGGCGCAGCACCGGGGAGCTGTTTTTT.

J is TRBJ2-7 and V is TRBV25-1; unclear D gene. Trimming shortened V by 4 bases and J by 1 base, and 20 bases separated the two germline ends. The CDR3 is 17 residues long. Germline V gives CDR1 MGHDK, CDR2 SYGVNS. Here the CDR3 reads CASSGVITTGSSYEQYF. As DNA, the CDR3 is TGTGCCAGCAGTGGAGTTATAACGACTGGAAGTTCCTACGAGCAGTACTTC.

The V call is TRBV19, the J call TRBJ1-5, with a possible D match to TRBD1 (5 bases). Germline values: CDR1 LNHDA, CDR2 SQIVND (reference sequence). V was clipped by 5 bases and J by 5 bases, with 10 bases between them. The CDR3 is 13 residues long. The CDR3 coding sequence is TGTGCCAGTAGTGGGACCAGTGATCAGCCCCAGCATTTT. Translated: CASSGTSDQPQHF.

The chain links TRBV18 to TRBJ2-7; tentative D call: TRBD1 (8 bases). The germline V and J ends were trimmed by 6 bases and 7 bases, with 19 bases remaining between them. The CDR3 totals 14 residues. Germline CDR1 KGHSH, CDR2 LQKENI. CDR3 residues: CASSGGTQGAEQYF. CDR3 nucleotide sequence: TGTGCCAGCTCGGGGGGGACCCAGGGGGCAGAGCAGTACTTC. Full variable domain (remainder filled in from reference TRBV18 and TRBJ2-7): NAGVMQNPRHLVRRRGQEARLRCSPMKGHSHVYWYRQLPEEGLKFMVYLQKENIIDESGMPKERFSAEFPKEGPSILRIQQVVRGDSAAYFCASSGGTQGAEQYFGPGTRLTVT.

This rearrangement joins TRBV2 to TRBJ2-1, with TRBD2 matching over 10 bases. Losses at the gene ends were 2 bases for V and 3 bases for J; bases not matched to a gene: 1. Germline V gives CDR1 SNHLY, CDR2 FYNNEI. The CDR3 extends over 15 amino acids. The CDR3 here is CASSELAGDYNEQFF. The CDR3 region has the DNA TGTGCCAGCAGTGAACTAGCGGGAGACTACAATGAGCAGTTCTTC. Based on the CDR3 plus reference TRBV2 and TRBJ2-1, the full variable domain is EPEVTQTPSHQVTQMGQEVILRCVPISNHLYFYWYRQILGQKVEFLVSFYNNEISEKSEIFDDQFSVERPDGSNFTLKIRSTKLEDSAMYFCASSELAGDYNEQFFGPGTRLTVL.

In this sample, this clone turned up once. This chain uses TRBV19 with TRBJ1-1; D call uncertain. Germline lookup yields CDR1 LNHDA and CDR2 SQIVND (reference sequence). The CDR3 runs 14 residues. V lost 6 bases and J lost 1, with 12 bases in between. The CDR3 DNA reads TGTGCCAGTAGGACACCCATGGGGAACACTGAAGCTTTCTTT. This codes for CASRTPMGNTEAFF.

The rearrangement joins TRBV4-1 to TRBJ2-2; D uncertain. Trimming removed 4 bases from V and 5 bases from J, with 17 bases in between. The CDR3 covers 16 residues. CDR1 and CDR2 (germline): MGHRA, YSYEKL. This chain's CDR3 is CASSPESLLGTGELFF. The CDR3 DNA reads TGCGCCAGCAGCCCTGAATCGCTCCTAGGGACCGGGGAGCTGTTTTTT.

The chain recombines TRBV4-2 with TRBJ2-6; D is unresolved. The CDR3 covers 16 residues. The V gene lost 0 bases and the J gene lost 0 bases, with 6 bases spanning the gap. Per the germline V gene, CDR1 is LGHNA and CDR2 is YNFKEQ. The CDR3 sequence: CASSQEIYSGANVLTF. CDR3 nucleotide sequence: TGTGCCAGCAGCCAAGAAATCTACTCTGGGGCCAACGTCCTGACTTTC.

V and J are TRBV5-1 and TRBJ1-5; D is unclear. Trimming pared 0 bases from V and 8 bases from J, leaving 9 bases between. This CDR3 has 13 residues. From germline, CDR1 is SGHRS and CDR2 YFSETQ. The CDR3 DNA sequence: TGCGCCAGCAGCTTGGCGGCGGAGGAGCCCCAGCATTTT. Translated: CASSLAAEEPQHF. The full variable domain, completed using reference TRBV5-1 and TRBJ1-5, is KAGVTQTPRYLIKTRGQQVTLSCSPISGHRSVSWYQQTPGQGLQFLFEYFSETQRNKGNFPGRFSGRQFSNSRSEMNVSTLELGDSALYLCASSLAAEEPQHFGDGTRLSIL.

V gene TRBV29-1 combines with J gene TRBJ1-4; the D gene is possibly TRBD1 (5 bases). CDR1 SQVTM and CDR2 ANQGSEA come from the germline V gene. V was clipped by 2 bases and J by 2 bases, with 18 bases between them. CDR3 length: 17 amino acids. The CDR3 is CSVELFGGAKTNEKLFF. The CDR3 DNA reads TGCAGCGTTGAATTGTTTGGAGGGGCAAAGACTAATGAAAAACTGTTTTTT.

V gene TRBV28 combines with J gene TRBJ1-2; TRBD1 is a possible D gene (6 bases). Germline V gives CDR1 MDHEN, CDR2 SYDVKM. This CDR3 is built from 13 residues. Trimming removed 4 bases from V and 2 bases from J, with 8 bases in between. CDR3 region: CASSSGANYGYTF. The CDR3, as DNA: TGTGCCAGCAGTTCGGGGGCGAACTATGGCTACACCTTC.

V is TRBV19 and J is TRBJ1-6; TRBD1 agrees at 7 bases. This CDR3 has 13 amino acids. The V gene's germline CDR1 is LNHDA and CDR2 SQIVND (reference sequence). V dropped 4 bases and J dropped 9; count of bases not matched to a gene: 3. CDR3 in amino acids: CASSTRDSSPLHF. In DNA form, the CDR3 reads TGTGCCAGTAGTACTCGGGACAGTTCACCCCTCCACTTT. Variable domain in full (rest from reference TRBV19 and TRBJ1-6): DGGITQSPKYLFRKEGQNVTLSCEQNLNHDAMYWYRQDPGQGLRLIYYSQIVNDFQKGDIAEGYSVSREKKESFPLTVTSAQKNPTAFYLCASSTRDSSPLHFGNGTRLTVT.

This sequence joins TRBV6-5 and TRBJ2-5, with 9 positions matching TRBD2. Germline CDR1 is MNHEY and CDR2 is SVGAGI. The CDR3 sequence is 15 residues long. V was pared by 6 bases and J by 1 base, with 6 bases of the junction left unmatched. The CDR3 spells CASSVSGSGQETQYF. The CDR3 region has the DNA TGTGCCAGCAGCGTTAGCGGGAGTGGCCAAGAGACCCAGTACTTC.

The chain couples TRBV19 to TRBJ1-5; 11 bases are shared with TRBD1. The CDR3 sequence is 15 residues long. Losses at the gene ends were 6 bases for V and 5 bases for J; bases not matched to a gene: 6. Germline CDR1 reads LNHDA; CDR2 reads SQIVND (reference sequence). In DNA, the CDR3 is TGTGCCAGTAGGACGGACAGGGGGCCCGATCAGCCCCAGCATTTT. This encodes CASRTDRGPDQPQHF.

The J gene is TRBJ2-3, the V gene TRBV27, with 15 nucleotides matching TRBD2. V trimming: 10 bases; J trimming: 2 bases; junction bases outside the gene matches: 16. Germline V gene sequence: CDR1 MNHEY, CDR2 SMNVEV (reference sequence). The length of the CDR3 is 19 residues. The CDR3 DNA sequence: TGTGCCACCACGTGGGGAGGGACTAGCGGGAGGCTTAACACAGATACGCAGTATTTT. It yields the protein CATTWGGTSGRLNTDTQYF.

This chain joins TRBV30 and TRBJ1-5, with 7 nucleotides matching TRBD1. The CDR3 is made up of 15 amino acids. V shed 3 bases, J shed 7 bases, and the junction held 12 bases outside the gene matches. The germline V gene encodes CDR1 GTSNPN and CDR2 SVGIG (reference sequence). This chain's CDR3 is CAWSWNGRGQQPQHF. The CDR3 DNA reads TGTGCCTGGAGCTGGAATGGGAGGGGGCAACAGCCCCAGCATTTT.